This T cell receptor beta chain was profiled in a study of cytomegalovirus exposure and HLA in healthy donors. Unrecorded immune exposure was likely among donors, who were nominally healthy when sampled. Study-level results: According to an earlier analysis, most TCR beta V segments yielded productive rearrangements about 87% or about 30% of the time.

The PCR contained 60 Vbeta and 13 Jbeta primers. Clones were sequenced by immunoSEQ multiplex PCR, and TCRdb holds only the in-frame ones, with some missing. The table records about 160,000 clones, about 68% of them present only once. As for this clone: The antigen remains unidentified.

Sequencing used PBMCs. The TCR was taken from a female donor in good health and CMV-seronegative.

The CDR3 nucleotides read TGTGCCAGCAGTTTAAAACAGCCTGATCAGCCCCAGCATTTT. Encoded protein: CASSLKQPDQPQHF. The chain couples TRBV27 to TRBJ1-5; D is ambiguous. V dropped 2 bases and J dropped 5 bases, with 10 bases sitting between them. The CDR3 runs to 14 residues. From germline, CDR1 is MNHEY and CDR2 SMNVEV (reference sequence).